These 15 T cell receptor beta chains were sequenced from one sample in a study of tumor-infiltrating lymphocytes in localized non-small cell lung cancer. Clones were read by immunoSEQ multiplex PCR, and TCRdb kept only the in-frame ones, dropping some. The table records approximately 5,700 clones, around 85% of them present only once. The material sequenced was lung tumor tissue. The receptors were sampled from a human donor with non-small cell lung cancer.

The rearrangement joins TRBV28 to TRBJ1-1; no definite D call. The germline V gene has CDR1 MDHEN and CDR2 SYDVKM. V was cut by 3 bases and J by 0 bases, with 8 bases left in between. This CDR3 has 14 residues. The CDR3 coding sequence is TGTGCCAGCAGTTTTGTTGGCCTGAACACTGAAGCTTTCTTT. Translation gives CASSFVGLNTEAFF.

This clone was seen a few times. The V and J genes are TRBV14 and TRBJ2-7; D unclear. CDR1 and CDR2 from the germline V gene are SGHDN and FVKESK. V was shortened by 0 bases and J by 1 base, with 4 bases between the two germline ends. The CDR3 runs 13 residues. The CDR3: CASSQDRSYEQYF. The CDR3 DNA reads as TGTGCCAGCAGCCAAGACCGTTCCTACGAGCAGTACTTC.

The J gene is TRBJ2-5, the V gene TRBV5-6, with a tentative D call TRBD1 (5 bases). The V end lost 2 bases, the J end lost 5 bases, and 10 bases lay between the germline ends. The CDR3 length is 13 residues. Looked up from germline, CDR1 is SGHDT and CDR2 is YYEEEE. CDR3 sequence: CASSFLGPETQYF. CDR3 nucleotides: TGTGCCAGCAGCTTCCTGGGGCCGGAGACCCAGTACTTC.

CDR3 sequence reads: CASSLLRDTEQYF. The CDR3 nucleotides are TGTGCCAGCAGTTTATTGCGGGACACCGAGCAGTACTTC. J is TRBJ2-7 and V is TRBV28, with D tentatively TRBD1 or TRBD2 (6 bases each). Trimming took off 1 base at V and 6 bases at J, with 10 bases between the two ends. The CDR3 is 13 amino acids. Germline V gene sequence: CDR1 MDHEN, CDR2 SYDVKM.

This clone was observed a few times. The V gene is TRBV4-1, the J gene TRBJ2-7; 9 bases match TRBD1. In germline, CDR1 is MGHRA, CDR2 YSYEKL. The V gene end was trimmed by 5 bases and the J gene end by 3 bases; junction bases not matched to a gene: 8. The CDR3 is made up of 15 amino acids. DNA of the CDR3: TGCGCCAGCAGCTTAATAGACAGGGGGTACTACGAGCAGTACTTC. Translated: CASSLIDRGYYEQYF.

This chain connects TRBV2 to TRBJ1-5; 8 bases agree with TRBD1. CDR3 length: 16 amino acids. Germline CDR1 reads SNHLY; CDR2 reads FYNNEI. V shed 6 bases, J shed 2 bases, and the junction held 9 bases outside the gene matches. This CDR3 reads CASSPRQGPGNQPQHF. CDR3 sequence (DNA): TGTGCCAGCAGCCCAAGACAGGGGCCGGGCAATCAGCCCCAGCATTTT.

This chain uses TRBV5-6 with TRBJ2-1; the match to TRBD2 covers 7 bases. The germline CDR1 and CDR2 sequences are SGHDT and YYEEEE. CDR3 length: 16 amino acids. Trimming cost V 0 bases and J 0 bases; bases outside gene matches: 3. The CDR3 sequence: CASSLEAGFSYNEQFF. The CDR3 region has the DNA TGTGCCAGCAGCTTGGAAGCGGGATTCTCCTACAATGAGCAGTTCTTC.

This clone was picked up a small number of times. The J gene is TRBJ2-2, the V gene TRBV11-3, with unresolved D. CDR3 length: 15 residues. The V gene's germline CDR1 is SGHNT and CDR2 YENEEA. V was cut by 1 base and J by 3 bases, with 9 bases left in between. The CDR3 nucleotides read TGTGCCAGCAGCTTAGTAGGGATGGACACCGGGGAGCTGTTTTTT. It is translated as CASSLVGMDTGELFF.

This clone was picked up one time. The J gene is TRBJ2-5, the V gene TRBV6-1; D is unresolved. Trimming cost V 1 base and J 5 bases, with 20 bases left between them. This CDR3 region has 17 residues. In germline, CDR1 is MNHNS, CDR2 SASEGT. The CDR3 DNA follows: TGTGCCAGCAGTGAAGTAGTAGGCGGACCCTTCGGGGAGACCCAGTACTTC. It encodes CASSEVVGGPFGETQYF.

The rearrangement links TRBV5-4 to TRBJ2-7; D is perhaps TRBD2 (6 bases). Per the germline V gene, CDR1 is SGHNT and CDR2 is YYREEE (reference sequence). The CDR3 extends over 13 amino acids. Trimming stripped 4 bases from V and 5 bases from J, with 13 bases between. The CDR3 reads CASSIPSGDEQYF. The CDR3 nucleotides read TGTGCCAGCAGCATTCCGTCGGGGGACGAGCAGTACTTC.

The V and J genes are TRBV29-1 and TRBJ2-1; D not certain. V gave up 4 bases and J gave up 0 bases, with 4 bases separating them. There are 12 residues in the CDR3. Germline V gene data show CDR1 as SQVTM and CDR2 as ANQGSEA. The CDR3 DNA is TGCAGCGTTGCCAGCTCCTACAATGAGCAGTTCTTC. It translates to CSVASSYNEQFF.

V and J are TRBV7-8 and TRBJ2-7; TRBD1 is a possible D gene (6 bases). Germline V gene sequence: CDR1 SGHVS, CDR2 FQNEAQ. V lost 3 bases to trimming and J lost 6 bases, with 15 bases between them. This CDR3 is 14 amino acids long. DNA of the CDR3: TGTGCCAGCAGCTTGAACAGGGCTTTACTCGAGCAGTACTTC. Translated: CASSLNRALLEQYF.

This clone came up a few times. The gene calls are TRBV27 and TRBJ2-7; D remains unclear. V was shortened by 8 bases and J by 4 bases, with 12 bases between the two germline ends. The CDR3 has 12 residues. The germline V gene encodes CDR1 MNHEY and CDR2 SMNVEV (reference sequence). CDR3 bases: TGTGCCAGCCTCTCGGCTACTTACGAGCAGTACTTC. Translated: CASLSATYEQYF.

The J gene is TRBJ1-4, the V gene TRBV9; 10 bases are a match to TRBD1. V was pared by 2 bases and J by 5 bases, with 6 bases of the junction left unmatched. CDR3 length: 16 residues. In germline, CDR1 is SGDLS, CDR2 YYNGEE. CDR3 bases: TGTGCCAGCAGCGTTTGGAAGGGACAGGGGAATGAAAAACTGTTTTTT. Its translation is CASSVWKGQGNEKLFF.

The table lists this clone with a count of one. This chain connects TRBV4-1 to TRBJ1-1; tentatively, D is TRBD1 (5 bases). Germline assignment: CDR1 MGHRA and CDR2 YSYEKL. CDR3 length: 15 amino acids. V lost 4 bases, J lost 2 bases, and 14 bases lay in between. This chain's CDR3 is CASSLGEGANTEAFF. DNA of the CDR3: TGCGCCAGCAGCCTGGGGGAGGGCGCCAACACTGAAGCTTTCTTT.